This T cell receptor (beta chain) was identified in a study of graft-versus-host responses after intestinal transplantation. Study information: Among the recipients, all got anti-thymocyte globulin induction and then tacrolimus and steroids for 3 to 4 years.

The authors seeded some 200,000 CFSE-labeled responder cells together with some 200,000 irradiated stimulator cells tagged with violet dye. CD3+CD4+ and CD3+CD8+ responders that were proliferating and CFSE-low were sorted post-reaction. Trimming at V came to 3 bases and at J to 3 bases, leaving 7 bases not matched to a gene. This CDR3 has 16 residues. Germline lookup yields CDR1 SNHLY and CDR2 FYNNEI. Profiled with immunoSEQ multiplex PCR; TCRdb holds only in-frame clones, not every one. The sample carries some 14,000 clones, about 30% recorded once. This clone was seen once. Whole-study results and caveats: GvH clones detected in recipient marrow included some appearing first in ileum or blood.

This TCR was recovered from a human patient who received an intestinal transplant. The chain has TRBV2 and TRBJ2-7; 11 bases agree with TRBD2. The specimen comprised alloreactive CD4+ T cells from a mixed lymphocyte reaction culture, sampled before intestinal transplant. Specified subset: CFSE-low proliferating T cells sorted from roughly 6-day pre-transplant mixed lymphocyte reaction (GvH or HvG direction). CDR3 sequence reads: CASSDYSGRAGYEQYF. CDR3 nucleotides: TGTGCCAGCAGTGATTATAGCGGGAGGGCTGGCTACGAGCAGTACTTC.